Below, 12 T cell receptor beta chains from the same sample are listed, as sequenced in a study of cytomegalovirus exposure and HLA in healthy donors. The PCR made use of 60 Vbeta and 13 Jbeta primers. TCRdb's table, derived via immunoSEQ multiplex PCR, lists solely in-frame clones and lacks some. The specimen's table records under 150,000 clones. Sequencing used PBMCs. The receptors stem from a woman aged 60-75 years in good health and CMV-seronegative.

In the case of this clone: Other DNA sequences in the sample encode the same CDR3. This chain uses TRBV4-2 with TRBJ1-4, with D tentatively TRBD1 (6 bases). Per germline, CDR1 LGHNA and CDR2 YNFKEQ. The CDR3 spans 20 residues. Trimming pared 1 base from V and 0 bases from J, leaving 21 bases between. The CDR3 loop reads CASSQGRLWRTAATNEKLFF. Written as DNA, the CDR3 is TGTGCCAGCAGCCAAGGTCGGCTATGGAGGACAGCAGCAACTAATGAAAAACTGTTTTTT.

The rearrangement uses TRBV6-5 and TRBJ1-2; D possibly corresponds to TRBD1 (6 bases). In germline, CDR1 is MNHEY, CDR2 SVGAGI. The CDR3 runs to 16 residues. Trimming stripped 2 bases from V and 2 bases from J, with 15 bases between. The CDR3 loop reads CASSYKYGQINYGYTF. The CDR3 DNA reads TGTGCCAGCAGTTACAAGTACGGACAGATCAACTATGGCTACACCTTC.

This sequence joins TRBV5-1 and TRBJ1-2; TRBD1 matches 9 bases. The germline CDR1 and CDR2 sequences are SGHRS and YFSETQ. The CDR3 runs 11 residues. V lost 7 bases to trimming and J lost 7 bases; unmatched junction nucleotides: 2. The CDR3 bases are TGCGCCAGCGGGGACAGGGCTGGCTACACCTTC. Amino acid sequence: CASGDRAGYTF.

The V gene is TRBV12-5, the J gene TRBJ1-4; possible D gene TRBD1, 6 bases. With 5 bases removed from V and 11 bases from J, the gap between germline ends came to 18 bases. The CDR3 totals 14 residues. Germline V gene data show CDR1 as LGHNT and CDR2 as FRNRAP. The CDR3 nucleotides read TGTGCTAGTGGTCTGGGACATGAACCCCCGAAACTGTTTTTT. It specifies CASGLGHEPPKLFF. The variable domain in full, with the rest retrieved from reference TRBV12-5 and TRBJ1-4, is DARVTQTPRHKVTEMGQEVTMRCQPILGHNTVFWYRQTMMQGLELLAYFRNRAPLDDSGMPKDRFSAEMPDATLATLKIQPSEPRDSAVYFCASGLGHEPPKLFFGSGTQLSVL.

This chain connects TRBV28 to TRBJ1-5; 11 bases match TRBD1. The CDR3 runs to 15 residues. Germline CDR1 MDHEN, CDR2 SYDVKM. V was clipped by 6 bases and J by 4 bases; unmatched bases: 5. In nucleotides, the CDR3 is TGTGCCAGCAGCCCCGGGACAGGGGGGAATCAGCCCCAGCATTTT. Translating it yields CASSPGTGGNQPQHF.

This chain joins TRBV7-9 and TRBJ1-2; D is perhaps TRBD1 (6 bases). Germline-derived CDR1 and CDR2 are SEHNR and FQNEAQ (reference sequence). The CDR3 sequence is 13 residues long. V lost 1 base and J 5 bases, leaving 8 bases between the germline ends. CDR3 sequence: CASSLEGVYGYTF. As DNA, the CDR3 is TGTGCCAGCAGCTTAGAGGGGGTATATGGCTACACCTTC.

This chain links TRBV10-1 with TRBJ2-7; TRBD2 matches 13 bases. CDR3 length: 15 residues. Germline V lookup: CDR1 WNHNN, CDR2 SYGVQD (reference sequence). Losses at the gene ends were 8 bases for V and 6 bases for J; bases not matched to a gene: 10. CDR3 loop: CASSRTSGGPGEQYF. The CDR3 nucleotides are TGCGCCAGCTCCCGGACTAGCGGGGGCCCCGGCGAGCAGTACTTC.

The rearrangement joins TRBV6-5 to TRBJ2-1; D is ambiguous. There are 14 residues in the CDR3. Trimming cost V 6 bases and J 3 bases, with 12 bases left between them. Germline V gene sequence: CDR1 MNHEY, CDR2 SVGAGI. This CDR3 reads CASSPSPHYNEQFF. Here the CDR3 DNA reads TGTGCCAGCAGCCCCTCGCCACACTACAATGAGCAGTTCTTC.

The chain uses TRBV5-1 and TRBJ2-7, with 8 bases fitting TRBD1. From germline, CDR1 is SGHRS and CDR2 YFSETQ. The CDR3 is 16 amino acids. Trimming cost V 0 bases and J 7 bases; bases outside gene matches: 12. In nucleotides, the CDR3 is TGCGCCAGCAGCTTGGAGTTAGTGACAGGGGTAAATGAGCAGTACTTC. Translating gives CASSLELVTGVNEQYF.

The chain couples TRBV7-8 to TRBJ1-5; the D gene is possibly TRBD1 (5 bases). In germline, CDR1 is SGHVS, CDR2 FQNEAQ. V was pared by 5 bases and J by 2 bases, with 19 bases between. This CDR3 region has 17 residues. The CDR3 spells CASSAGSGRGGNQPQHF. The DNA for the CDR3 is TGTGCCAGCAGCGCAGGGTCCGGGAGAGGAGGCAATCAGCCCCAGCATTTT.

The rearrangement uses TRBV1 and TRBJ2-3; TRBD2, the table's D call, lacks a check against the DNA. TRBV1 is a pseudogene. The CDR3 spans 15 residues. The CDR3 spells CTSSIRGSSTDTQYF. The DNA of the CDR3 is TGCACCAGCAGCATCCGAGGGTCTAGCACAGATACGCAGTATTTT.

The genes are TRBV6-1 and TRBJ1-5, with 8 bases that match TRBD1. The germline V gene has CDR1 MNHNS and CDR2 SASEGT. V dropped 2 bases and J dropped 4; count of bases not matched to a gene: 13. This CDR3 is built from 18 residues. The CDR3: CASSERLQGVVENQPQHF. The CDR3 DNA reads as TGTGCCAGCAGTGAAAGATTACAGGGGGTGGTTGAAAATCAGCCCCAGCATTTT.